Listed here are 7 T cell receptor beta chains from one sample, sequenced in a study of T-cell memory formation after mild COVID-19. TCRdb re-called the 5' RACE reads with MiXCR, one entry per CDR3 protein. The sample yields hundreds of thousands of distinct CDR3 sequences, roughly 13% seen once. The material sequenced was PBMCs or a T cell subset sorted from them (not recorded which). The receptors here all came from a man aged 18 to 30 who had mild COVID-19 (a few samples of this study predate the infection). Cell type and time point are not known.

This clonotype was recorded only once. For the CDR3, the DNA is TGTGCCAGCTCCCGGGAGTCCTACAATGAGCAGTTCTTC. Encoded protein: CASSRESYNEQFF. The chain combines TRBV9 with TRBJ2-1, with D possibly matching TRBD2 (6 bases). There are 13 residues in the CDR3. Germline lookup yields CDR1 SGDLS and CDR2 YYNGEE. V lost 7 bases and J 1 base, leaving 9 bases between the germline ends.

This clonotype was seen more than once but under ten times. The rearrangement links TRBV29-1 to TRBJ1-2; D perhaps matches TRBD1 (5 bases). Trimming took off 2 bases at V and 8 bases at J, with 15 bases between the two ends. The CDR3 is 13 residues long. Germline V CDR1 and CDR2: SQVTM, ANQGSEA. CDR3 in amino acids: CSVEKGSHWGYTF. The CDR3 bases are TGCAGCGTTGAAAAGGGGTCCCACTGGGGCTACACCTTC.

This clonotype was seen a handful of times. The chain is built from TRBV7-9 and TRBJ2-5; TRBD2 agrees at 7 bases. The CDR3 length is 14 residues. V shed 5 bases and J 7 bases; nucleotides not matched to a gene: 10. The germline V gene encodes CDR1 SEHNR and CDR2 FQNEAQ (reference sequence). The CDR3 spells CASSGTGGAGTQYF. The CDR3 DNA reads as TGTGCCAGCAGCGGCACGGGGGGAGCAGGGACCCAGTACTTC.

This clonotype was observed at least ten times. The gene calls are TRBV7-3 and TRBJ2-1, with D perhaps matching TRBD2 (6 bases). Between the trimmed V and J ends, which lost 5 bases and 4 bases, there was a span of 9 bases. The V gene's germline CDR1 is SGHTA and CDR2 FQGTGA. The CDR3 spans 13 residues. The CDR3 sequence is CASSQDYYNEQFF. The DNA of the CDR3 is TGTGCCAGCAGCCAGGACTATTACAATGAGCAGTTCTTC.

The J gene is TRBJ2-7, the V gene TRBV7-9; the D gene is possibly TRBD1 (6 bases). The CDR3 consists of 14 residues. The germline gives CDR1 SEHNR, CDR2 FQNEAQ (reference sequence). V shed 4 bases and J shed 3 bases, with 13 bases lying between them. The CDR3 protein is CASSSLAGVYEQYF. The CDR3 DNA sequence: TGTGCCAGCAGCTCCCTAGCAGGGGTCTACGAGCAGTACTTC.

CDR3 in DNA: TGTGCCAGCAGTTCACAGGCTAGGCAGCCCCAGCATTTT. Protein product: CASSSQARQPQHF. This chain joins TRBV6-6 and TRBJ1-5, with D possibly TRBD1 on 5 matching bases. V gave up 4 bases and J gave up 7 bases, with 11 bases separating them. The CDR3 length is 13 residues. Germline V gene lookup returns CDR1 MNHNY and CDR2 SVGAGI (reference sequence).

This clonotype was seen ten or more times. This sequence joins TRBV20-1 and TRBJ2-3; D gene unclear. This CDR3 is 12 amino acids long. CDR1 DFQATT and CDR2 SNEGSKA come from the germline V gene (reference sequence). V was clipped by 0 bases and J by 6 bases, with 7 bases between them. The DNA for the CDR3 is TGCAGTGCTAGAGATGCACGTGATACGCAGTATTTT. Protein sequence: CSARDARDTQYF.